Below are 20 T cell receptor beta chains sequenced from a single sample in a study of PD-L1 blockade in urothelial cancer. Specified time point: pretreatment peripheral blood. Data came from immunoSEQ multiplex PCR; TCRdb stores just in-frame clones and leaves some out. The repertoire holds approximately 41,000 clones, about 85% seen once, with nearly 15% in the top ten. The sample here was PBMCs, taken around atezolizumab (anti-PD-L1) treatment. These receptors originate from a man older than 75 with urothelial cancer.

This chain connects TRBV7-9 to TRBJ1-1; TRBD1 matches 10 bases. The CDR3 extends over 15 amino acids. The V segment lost 0 bases and the J segment 5 bases; nucleotides outside the gene matches: 3. Germline V gives CDR1 SEHNR, CDR2 FQNEAQ (reference sequence). DNA of the CDR3: TGTGCCAGCAGCTTAGCCGGGACAGGGGTAACTGAAGCTTTCTTT. Translated: CASSLAGTGVTEAFF. Variable domain in full (rest from reference TRBV7-9 and TRBJ1-1): DTGVSQNPRHKITKRGQNVTFRCDPISEHNRLYWYRQTLGQGPEFLTYFQNEAQLEKSRLLSDRFSAERPKGSFSTLEIQRTEQGDSAMYLCASSLAGTGVTEAFFGQGTRLTVV.

V and J are TRBV9 and TRBJ2-1, with TRBD1 identical over 10 bases. CDR3 size: 17 residues. Germline CDR1 SGDLS, CDR2 YYNGEE. J was trimmed by 9 bases and V by 3 bases; bases with no gene match: 15. The CDR3 DNA sequence: TGTGCCAGCAGCGGCCCCCACCGGACAGGGGGGAACATTGAGCAGTTCTTC. Its translation: CASSGPHRTGGNIEQFF.

The V and J genes are TRBV12-5 and TRBJ2-5, with a weak D call TRBD2 (5 bases). Trimming left V 5 bases short and J 5 bases short, with 12 bases between. Germline assignment: CDR1 LGHNT and CDR2 FRNRAP. The CDR3 consists of 13 residues. The CDR3 DNA follows: TGTGCTAGTGGTGGAGGAGTTTCGGAGACCCAGTACTTC. This codes for CASGGGVSETQYF. Filled out from reference TRBV12-5 and TRBJ2-5, the complete variable domain reads DARVTQTPRHKVTEMGQEVTMRCQPILGHNTVFWYRQTMMQGLELLAYFRNRAPLDDSGMPKDRFSAEMPDATLATLKIQPSEPRDSAVYFCASGGGVSETQYFGPGTRLLVL.

V gene TRBV6-5 combines with J gene TRBJ1-5; no firm D call. V was pared by 5 bases and J by 3 bases, with 11 bases between. This CDR3 region has 14 residues. Germline lookup yields CDR1 MNHEY and CDR2 SVGAGI. This CDR3 reads CASSTGKPNQPQHF. CDR3 bases: TGTGCCAGCAGTACGGGGAAGCCCAATCAGCCCCAGCATTTT.

The V gene is TRBV18, the J gene TRBJ2-2; D not resolved. V lost 3 bases and J lost 4, with 12 bases in between. Germline V gene data show CDR1 as KGHSH and CDR2 as LQKENI. The CDR3 contains 15 residues. The chain's CDR3 is CASSPWQDVTGELFF. CDR3 sequence (DNA): TGTGCCAGCTCACCTTGGCAGGATGTCACCGGGGAGCTGTTTTTT.

The genes are TRBV5-4 and TRBJ2-3; no clear D. This CDR3 is built from 13 residues. Trimming left V 4 bases short and J 4 bases short, with 10 bases between. Germline values: CDR1 SGHNT, CDR2 YYREEE (reference sequence). This CDR3 reads CASSPNSADTQYF. The CDR3 bases are TGTGCCAGCAGCCCAAACTCGGCAGATACGCAGTATTTT.

The V gene is TRBV2, the J gene TRBJ2-3; D unresolved. The CDR3 runs 14 residues. Trimming took 6 bases from V and 0 from J, leaving 10 bases between them. Germline assignment: CDR1 SNHLY and CDR2 FYNNEI. CDR3 DNA: TGTGCCAGCAGAGTCGCGATTAGCACAGATACGCAGTATTTT. This translates into CASRVAISTDTQYF.

This clone was recorded once. The chain has TRBV28 and TRBJ2-3; 15 bases match TRBD2. The CDR3 is 21 amino acids. Looked up from germline, CDR1 is MDHEN and CDR2 is SYDVKM. V dropped 6 bases and J dropped 3; count of bases not matched to a gene: 19. The chain's CDR3 is CASSPIPIGLAGGPTTDTQYF. The CDR3 nucleotides read TGTGCCAGCAGCCCCATTCCAATCGGACTAGCGGGAGGGCCGACGACAGATACGCAGTATTTT. Complete variable domain (other parts from reference TRBV28 and TRBJ2-3): DVKVTQSSRYLVKRTGEKVFLECVQDMDHENMFWYRQDPGLGLRLIYFSYDVKMKEKGDIPEGYSVSREKKERFSLILESASTNQTSMYLCASSPIPIGLAGGPTTDTQYFGPGTRLTVL.

The chain uses TRBV7-6 and TRBJ2-1, with 8 bases matching TRBD2. CDR1 is SGHVS and CDR2 is FNYEAQ in the germline V gene. V gave up 1 base and J gave up 4 bases; unmatched junction bases: 6. The CDR3 consists of 16 residues. The CDR3 coding sequence is TGTGCCAGCAGCTTAGGCCCTAGCGGGCAATACAATGAGCAGTTCTTC. It is translated as CASSLGPSGQYNEQFF.

V gene TRBV10-1 combines with J gene TRBJ2-2; TRBD1 agrees at 8 bases. The V segment lost 6 bases and the J segment 2 bases; nucleotides outside the gene matches: 2. The CDR3 length is 14 residues. The germline V gene has CDR1 WNHNN and CDR2 SYGVQD (reference sequence). CDR3 bases: TGCGCCAGCAGGGGACAGGTCAACACCGGGGAGCTGTTTTTT. This translates into CASRGQVNTGELFF.

A few counts support this clone. The rearrangement joins TRBV7-9 to TRBJ2-2; 12 bases align to TRBD2. The CDR3 length is 18 residues. Germline assignment: CDR1 SEHNR and CDR2 FQNEAQ (reference sequence). The V and J ends lost 4 bases and 3 bases, in that order; junction bases with no gene match: 9. CDR3 bases: TGTGCCAGCAGCTCCCTAGCGGGAGGGTCGTGGGACACCGGGGAGCTGTTTTTT. Translated, it gives CASSSLAGGSWDTGELFF.

In DNA form, the CDR3 reads TGCGCCAGCAGCCGGTACGACGGGACTCTAAACTCTGGAAACACCATATATTTT. Its translation: CASSRYDGTLNSGNTIYF. V gene TRBV5-1 combines with J gene TRBJ1-3; D is possibly TRBD1 (5 bases). CDR3 length equals 18 residues. V lost 4 bases and J 0 bases, leaving 20 bases between the germline ends. Germline values: CDR1 SGHRS, CDR2 YFSETQ.

This clone was found a few times. The rearrangement uses TRBV5-1 and TRBJ2-3; TRBD2 agrees at 13 bases. This CDR3 contains 18 residues. The J segment lost 3 bases and the V segment lost 4 bases, leaving 11 bases of the junction unmatched. Germline V CDR1 and CDR2: SGHRS, YFSETQ. The CDR3 is CASSATLAGGSITDTQYF. The CDR3 DNA sequence: TGCGCCAGCAGCGCCACACTAGCGGGAGGGTCAATTACAGATACGCAGTATTTT.

This rearrangement joins TRBV28 to TRBJ2-7; 10 bases line up with TRBD2. The CDR3 sequence is 15 residues long. The J segment lost 4 bases and the V segment lost 6 bases, leaving 9 bases of the junction unmatched. CDR1 MDHEN and CDR2 SYDVKM come from the germline V gene. The DNA of the CDR3 is TGTGCCAGCAGCTCAATAGCGGGAGGAGGGTACGAGCAGTACTTC. This sequence encodes CASSSIAGGGYEQYF.

The V call is TRBV29-1, the J call TRBJ1-4, with D possibly TRBD1 on 6 matching bases. Between the trimmed V and J ends, which lost 4 bases and 5 bases, there was a span of 17 bases. The germline gives CDR1 SQVTM, CDR2 ANQGSEA. CDR3 length equals 15 residues. CDR3 protein: CSVVSRQGSNEKLFF. CDR3 nucleotide sequence: TGCAGCGTTGTCTCTCGGCAGGGGAGCAATGAAAAACTGTTTTTT.

The CDR3 loop is CASSGGTGHEQFF. CDR3 nucleotides: TGTGCCAGCTCAGGGGGTACAGGGCATGAGCAGTTCTTC. The genes are TRBV18 and TRBJ2-1; the D gene is possibly TRBD1 (6 bases). Germline-derived CDR1 and CDR2 are KGHSH and LQKENI. This CDR3 is 13 amino acids long. Trimming took off 5 bases at V and 8 bases at J, with 13 bases between the two ends.

A word on this clone: Additional DNA sequences in this sample encode the identical CDR3. The chain couples TRBV10-3 to TRBJ2-5; D might be TRBD1 (7 bases). CDR1 and CDR2 (germline): ENHRY, SYGVKD. With 3 bases removed from V and 4 bases from J, the gap between germline ends came to 18 bases. The CDR3 is made up of 16 amino acids. The CDR3 loop is CAISEGQGGKGETQYF. The CDR3 coding sequence is TGTGCCATCAGTGAAGGGCAGGGGGGAAAGGGAGAGACCCAGTACTTC.

The V call is TRBV28, the J call TRBJ1-5; 8 bases line up with TRBD1. This CDR3 region has 18 residues. V dropped 4 bases and J dropped 3; count of bases not matched to a gene: 14. Germline V gene data show CDR1 as MDHEN and CDR2 as SYDVKM. CDR3 nucleotide sequence: TGTGCCAGCAGTTCCTACCCCCGACAGGGGATAATCAATCAGCCCCAGCATTTT. It specifies CASSSYPRQGIINQPQHF.

The J gene is TRBJ2-7, the V gene TRBV5-7; 10 positions agree with TRBD1. TRBV5-7 is sorted into the ORF group, with uncertain function. V was pared by 2 bases and J by 0 bases, with 2 bases of the junction left unmatched. The CDR3 is made up of 15 amino acids. CDR3 in amino acids: CASSLWTGGSYEQYF. As DNA, the CDR3 is TGTGCCAGCAGCTTATGGACAGGGGGCTCCTACGAGCAGTACTTC.

The chain couples TRBV5-6 to TRBJ2-7; 7 bases are a match to TRBD1. There are 12 residues in the CDR3. V trimming: 4 bases; J trimming: 8 bases; junction bases outside the gene matches: 6. The germline V gene encodes CDR1 SGHDT and CDR2 YYEEEE. CDR3 sequence (DNA): TGTGCCAGCAGCCCGGGGACAGAAAAGCAGTACTTC. Its protein is CASSPGTEKQYF. Using reference TRBV5-6 and TRBJ2-7 for the parts outside the CDR3, the full variable domain is DAGVTQSPTHLIKTRGQQVTLRCSPKSGHDTVSWYQQALGQGPQFIFQYYEEEERQRGNFPDRFSGHQFPNYSSELNVNALLLGDSALYLCASSPGTEKQYFGPGTRLTVT.